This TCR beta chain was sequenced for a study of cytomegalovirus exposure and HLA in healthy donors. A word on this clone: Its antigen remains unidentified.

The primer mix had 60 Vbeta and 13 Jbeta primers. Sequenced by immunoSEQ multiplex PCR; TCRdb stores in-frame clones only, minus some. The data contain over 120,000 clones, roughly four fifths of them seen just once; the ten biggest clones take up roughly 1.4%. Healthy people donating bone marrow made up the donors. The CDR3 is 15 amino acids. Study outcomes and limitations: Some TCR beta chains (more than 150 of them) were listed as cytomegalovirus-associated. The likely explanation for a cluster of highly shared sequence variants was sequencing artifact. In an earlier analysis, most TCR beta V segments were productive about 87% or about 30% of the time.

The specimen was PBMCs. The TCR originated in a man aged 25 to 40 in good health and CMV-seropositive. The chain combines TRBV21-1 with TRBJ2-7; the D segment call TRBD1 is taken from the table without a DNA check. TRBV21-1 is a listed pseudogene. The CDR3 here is CASSKDGDILYEQYF. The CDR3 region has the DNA TGTGCCAGCAGCAAAGACGGGGACATCCTCTACGAGCAGTACTTC.